The 30 T cell receptor beta chains given below trace back to one sample, sequenced in a study of T-cell reconstitution after alpha-beta-depleted transplantation in children. Unique molecular identifiers were incorporated during preparation of the TCRbeta library. One entry per CDR3 protein, called by TCRdb with MiXCR from the PCR reads. The sample includes around 450,000 distinct CDR3 sequences, 43% of them seen just once. The sample in question was PBMCs, obtained before TCRalphabeta/CD19-depleted stem cell transplant. The receptors originated from a girl aged 2 to 9 with aplastic anemia, due to receive a stem cell transplant.

This clonotype was picked up a small number of times. The genes are TRBV12-3 or TRBV12-4 and TRBJ2-2; TRBD2 aligns across 10 bases. This CDR3 comprises 17 residues. Trimming at V came to 2 bases and at J to 4 bases, leaving 7 bases not matched to a gene. The CDR3 protein is CASSLHLAGVTTGELFF. In DNA form, the CDR3 reads TGTGCCAGCAGTTTACATCTAGCGGGAGTAACCACCGGGGAGCTGTTTTTT.

This clonotype has only a few counts. The chain has TRBV15 and TRBJ2-3; 10 bases are shared with TRBD1. Germline trimming cut 5 bases from V and 2 bases from J; bases unmatched to any gene: 7. This CDR3 region has 16 residues. From germline, CDR1 is LNHNV and CDR2 YYDKDF (reference sequence). This CDR3 reads CATSPGQGRDTDTQYF. The DNA for the CDR3 is TGTGCCACCAGCCCGGGACAGGGGAGGGACACAGATACGCAGTATTTT.

This sequence joins TRBV20-1 and TRBJ2-5; TRBD2 matches 10 bases. Germline lookup yields CDR1 DFQATT and CDR2 SNEGSKA (reference sequence). The CDR3 contains 15 residues. Trimming cost V 3 bases and J 2 bases; bases outside gene matches: 6. CDR3 protein: CSASPRTSGQETQYF. The CDR3 DNA is TGCAGTGCTAGTCCACGGACTAGCGGACAAGAGACCCAGTACTTC.

This clonotype has a count of ten or more. The chain employs TRBV12-3 or TRBV12-4 and TRBJ2-7; 7 nucleotides line up with TRBD2. The ends lost 7 bases at V and 4 bases at J; junction bases unmatched: 7. The CDR3 length is 13 residues. Here the CDR3 reads CASNGGSEYEQYF. CDR3 in DNA: TGTGCCAGCAACGGCGGGAGTGAATACGAGCAGTACTTC.

Ten or more counts support this clonotype. The chain joins TRBV10-3 to TRBJ1-3, with 7 positions matching TRBD1. Germline V lookup: CDR1 ENHRY, CDR2 SYGVKD. The CDR3 loop spans 15 amino acids. V shed 6 bases and J 0 bases; nucleotides not matched to a gene: 5. CDR3 in DNA: TGTGCCATCAGATACAGGGGCAGCTCTGGAAACACCATATATTTT. Translating it yields CAIRYRGSSGNTIYF.

This clonotype was counted between two and nine times. The CDR3 is CASNSGSVYEQYF. Here the CDR3 DNA reads TGTGCCAGCAATTCGGGATCAGTTTACGAGCAGTACTTC. The chain joins TRBV12-3 or TRBV12-4 to TRBJ2-7, with D maybe TRBD2 (5 bases). CDR3 length: 13 residues. The germline V and J ends were trimmed by 7 bases and 4 bases, with 14 bases remaining between them.

By sample share, this clonotype is large. The V call is TRBV4-1, the J call TRBJ2-1; 9 nucleotides align to TRBD1. This CDR3 contains 15 residues. Germline trimming cut 1 base from V and 7 bases from J; bases unmatched to any gene: 5. CDR1 is MGHRA and CDR2 is YSYEKL in the germline V gene. The CDR3 loop reads CASSQVQGAGNEQFF. In DNA form, the CDR3 reads TGCGCCAGCAGCCAAGTACAGGGGGCAGGGAATGAGCAGTTCTTC.

This clonotype has just a few counts. The V and J genes are TRBV27 and TRBJ2-4, with D possibly matching TRBD2 (6 bases). Germline V gene lookup returns CDR1 MNHEY and CDR2 SMNVEV (reference sequence). The CDR3 is made up of 14 amino acids. Trimming removed 5 bases at V and 3 bases at J, with 11 bases between. The CDR3 bases are TGTGCCAGCAGTCTACACGGGAGCAAAAACATTCAGTACTTC. Protein sequence: CASSLHGSKNIQYF.

This clonotype was seen many times. The V and J genes are TRBV12-3 or TRBV12-4 and TRBJ2-7; 11 bases are shared with TRBD2. The junction had 12 bases not matched to a gene; V was cut back by 5 bases and J by 0 bases. This CDR3 has 18 amino acids. The CDR3: CASSPVQLAGVTSYEQYF. The CDR3 nucleotides read TGTGCCAGCAGTCCCGTGCAACTAGCGGGAGTGACCTCCTACGAGCAGTACTTC.

This clonotype was found a few times. The J gene is TRBJ2-5, the V gene TRBV7-8; a weak D match, TRBD1 (5 bases). The V and J ends lost 0 bases and 1 base respectively, with 9 bases between them. The germline gives CDR1 SGHVS, CDR2 FQNEAQ. The CDR3 length is 15 residues. For the CDR3, the DNA is TGTGCCAGCAGCTTAGCGCCAGGGTCCCAAGAGACCCAGTACTTC. Amino acid sequence: CASSLAPGSQETQYF.

The chain combines TRBV5-1 with TRBJ2-7, with a tentative D call TRBD1 (6 bases). V gave up 0 bases and J gave up 0 bases, with 10 bases separating them. Per the germline V gene, CDR1 is SGHRS and CDR2 is YFSETQ. This CDR3 has 15 residues. The CDR3 DNA reads TGCGCCAGCAGCTTGGCGCAGGGGAGCTCCTACGAGCAGTACTTC. It translates to CASSLAQGSSYEQYF.

This clonotype was detected only a few times. J is TRBJ1-3 and V is TRBV28; 9 bases align to TRBD1. The trim removed 0 bases at V and 2 bases at J, leaving 8 bases unmatched. The V gene's germline CDR1 is MDHEN and CDR2 SYDVKM. The CDR3 has 18 amino acids. In DNA, the CDR3 is TGTGCCAGCAGTTTATGGGGGACAGGGCGTCTTACTGGAAACACCATATATTTT. It codes for CASSLWGTGRLTGNTIYF.

The gene calls are TRBV2 and TRBJ2-3, with 8 bases lining up with TRBD1. Looked up from germline, CDR1 is SNHLY and CDR2 is FYNNEI. CDR3 length: 13 amino acids. Trimming at V came to 8 bases and at J to 5 bases, leaving 6 bases not matched to a gene. The CDR3 region is CASVRGREDTQYF. The CDR3 DNA is TGTGCCAGCGTCAGGGGGCGCGAAGATACGCAGTATTTT. The variable domain in full, with the rest retrieved from reference TRBV2 and TRBJ2-3, is EPEVTQTPSHQVTQMGQEVILRCVPISNHLYFYWYRQILGQKVEFLVSFYNNEISEKSEIFDDQFSVERPDGSNFTLKIRSTKLEDSAMYFCASVRGREDTQYFGPGTRLTVL.

A few counts support this clonotype. The V and J genes are TRBV5-1 and TRBJ1-4, with D perhaps matching TRBD1 (5 bases). The CDR3 loop spans 15 amino acids. Looked up from germline, CDR1 is SGHRS and CDR2 is YFSETQ. V lost 0 bases, J lost 0 bases, and 6 bases lay in between. CDR3 loop: CASSLVGATNEKLFF. The CDR3 DNA is TGCGCCAGCAGCTTGGTGGGGGCAACTAATGAAAAACTGTTTTTT.

This clonotype was observed a handful of times. The chain joins TRBV20-1 to TRBJ2-7; TRBD2 is a possible D gene (8 bases). This CDR3 has 14 residues. The germline V gene encodes CDR1 DFQATT and CDR2 SNEGSKA (reference sequence). V was shortened by 6 bases and J by 2 bases, with 17 bases between the two germline ends. The CDR3 DNA reads TGCAGTGCCGCTAGCGGGCAGGGGGCCTACGAGCAGTACTTC. As protein: CSAASGQGAYEQYF.

This chain uses TRBV5-1 with TRBJ2-3; perhaps TRBD2 as D (6 bases). Germline assignment: CDR1 SGHRS and CDR2 YFSETQ. The CDR3 loop spans 16 amino acids. The V end was cut by 7 bases, the J end by 2 bases, with 20 bases between. CDR3 coding DNA: TGCGCCAGCCAGCGCGGGGTTAGACAGTTCACAGATACGCAGTATTTT. It specifies CASQRGVRQFTDTQYF.

The genes are TRBV7-2 and TRBJ1-6, with D tentatively TRBD1 (5 bases). The CDR3 has 14 amino acids. Looked up from germline, CDR1 is SGHTA and CDR2 is FQGNSA. V was shortened by 5 bases and J by 10 bases, with 15 bases between the two germline ends. The CDR3 is CASSPHWGGSPLHF. The CDR3 region has the DNA TGTGCCAGCAGCCCTCATTGGGGCGGATCACCCCTCCACTTT.

The CDR3 bases are TGTGCCAGCAGCCAAAGAATCCCAGGGGTTTATAGCAATCAGCCCCAGCATTTT. It is translated as CASSQRIPGVYSNQPQHF. The chain uses TRBV4-2 and TRBJ1-5, with D tentatively TRBD1 (6 bases). This CDR3 region has 18 residues. V lost 2 bases, J lost 0 bases, and 17 bases lay in between. Per the germline V gene, CDR1 is LGHNA and CDR2 is YNFKEQ.

Ten or more counts support this clonotype. This chain uses TRBV29-1 with TRBJ1-5; no clear D gene. The germline V and J ends were trimmed by 5 bases and 7 bases, with 12 bases remaining between them. CDR1 and CDR2 (germline): SQVTM, ANQGSEA. The CDR3 is 12 residues long. The CDR3 DNA reads as TGCAGCGTTCGGACTGGCGACCAGCCCCAGCATTTT. It specifies CSVRTGDQPQHF.

This chain uses TRBV20-1 with TRBJ1-5, with 9 bases fitting TRBD1. Germline trimming cut 6 bases from V and 5 bases from J; bases unmatched to any gene: 8. The length of the CDR3 is 14 residues. CDR1 and CDR2 (germline): DFQATT, SNEGSKA (reference sequence). Here the CDR3 reads CSARTGAVYQPQHF. Here the CDR3 DNA reads TGCAGTGCCCGGACAGGGGCGGTGTATCAGCCCCAGCATTTT.

This chain connects TRBV5-1 to TRBJ2-1; TRBD2 agrees at 9 bases. V gave up 2 bases and J gave up 3 bases; unmatched junction bases: 3. Germline V lookup: CDR1 SGHRS, CDR2 YFSETQ. This CDR3 comprises 15 residues. The DNA for the CDR3 is TGCGCCAGCAGCTTTAGCGGGAGCTTCTACAATGAGCAGTTCTTC. Translated: CASSFSGSFYNEQFF.

There are a few counts of this clonotype. The chain joins TRBV29-1 to TRBJ2-5; D is possibly TRBD2 (6 bases). In germline, CDR1 is SQVTM, CDR2 ANQGSEA. V lost 6 bases and J 5 bases, leaving 16 bases between the germline ends. CDR3 length: 13 residues. CDR3 sequence: CSVHRGSEETQYF. DNA for the CDR3: TGCAGCGTACACCGGGGGAGTGAGGAGACCCAGTACTTC.

CDR3 in amino acids: CASSHLTGKGNQPQHF. CDR3 DNA: TGTGCCAGCAGCCACCTCACAGGGAAGGGGAATCAGCCCCAGCATTTT. This chain links TRBV4-2 with TRBJ1-5, with a weak D call TRBD1 (6 bases). CDR3 length: 16 residues. From germline, CDR1 is LGHNA and CDR2 YNFKEQ. With 3 bases removed from V and 4 bases from J, the gap between germline ends came to 16 bases.

The CDR3 loop reads CSVGRKEGYTF. The CDR3 DNA reads as TGCAGCGTTGGAAGGAAGGAGGGCTACACCTTC. The gene calls are TRBV29-1 and TRBJ1-2, with unresolved D. V was trimmed by 4 bases and J by 8 bases, leaving 11 bases between them. This CDR3 spans 11 amino acids. Germline CDR1 SQVTM, CDR2 ANQGSEA.

There are many counts of this clonotype. At one boundary the junction diverges from the germline segment, which might be a read error. The gene calls are TRBV5-1 and TRBJ2-3, with D uncertain. The V gene's germline CDR1 is SGHRS and CDR2 YFSETQ. The CDR3 is made up of 11 amino acids. The CDR3 DNA reads TGTGCCAGCAGCTCGGCAGATACGCAGTATTTT. Translating it yields CASSSADTQYF.

Ten or more counts support this clonotype. The chain couples TRBV2 to TRBJ2-3, with D uncertain. The CDR3 totals 13 residues. The germline gives CDR1 SNHLY, CDR2 FYNNEI. V gave up 4 bases and J gave up 4 bases, with 9 bases separating them. The CDR3 protein is CASSGQLADTQYF. As DNA, the CDR3 is TGTGCCAGCAGTGGCCAGTTAGCAGATACGCAGTATTTT.

The CDR3 nucleotides are TGTGCCAGCAGCTTGGTGCGTGAGAATGAGCAGTTCTTC. It codes for CASSLVRENEQFF. The chain employs TRBV5-4 and TRBJ2-1; D not certain. This CDR3 comprises 13 residues. Trimming stripped 0 bases from V and 7 bases from J, with 8 bases between. CDR1 is SGHNT, CDR2 YYREEE, per germline (reference sequence).

The chain links TRBV5-1 to TRBJ1-2, with TRBD1 identical over 7 bases. Germline-derived CDR1 and CDR2 are SGHRS and YFSETQ. The CDR3 runs 13 residues. The V gene end was trimmed by 4 bases and the J gene end by 7 bases; junction bases not matched to a gene: 7. The CDR3 region has the DNA TGCGCCAGCAGCGAGATCTGGACAGGTGGCTACACCTTC. It translates to CASSEIWTGGYTF. Full variable domain (missing parts from reference TRBV5-1 and TRBJ1-2): KAGVTQTPRYLIKTRGQQVTLSCSPISGHRSVSWYQQTPGQGLQFLFEYFSETQRNKGNFPGRFSGRQFSNSRSEMNVSTLELGDSALYLCASSEIWTGGYTFGSGTRLTVV.

This clonotype was detected only a few times. The genes are TRBV28 and TRBJ1-1, with TRBD1 identical over 7 bases. From germline, CDR1 is MDHEN and CDR2 SYDVKM. V lost 5 bases, J lost 4 bases, and 10 bases stayed unmatched. The CDR3 sequence is 15 residues long. CDR3 sequence: CASSTPNRGGTEAFF. The CDR3 region has the DNA TGTGCCAGCAGTACCCCTAACAGGGGCGGCACTGAAGCTTTCTTT.

The chain is built from TRBV10-3 and TRBJ1-3, with TRBD1 matching over 8 bases. The CDR3 length is 17 residues. V shed 3 bases and J 2 bases; nucleotides not matched to a gene: 9. CDR1 is ENHRY, CDR2 SYGVKD, per germline. The CDR3 here is CAISDAGGLGAGNTIYF. DNA of the CDR3: TGTGCCATCAGTGACGCAGGGGGCTTGGGAGCTGGAAACACCATATATTTT.